This entry concerns a single T cell receptor (beta chain). This sample was taken from a study of cytomegalovirus exposure and HLA in healthy donors. Amplification used 60 Vbeta primers and 13 Jbeta primers. The assay was immunoSEQ multiplex PCR, and TCRdb's table has in-frame clones only and misses some. This table holds approximately 110,000 clones, 73% found once. This TCR was recovered from a woman aged 30 to 39 in good health and CMV-seronegative. The sequencing sample was made of PBMCs.

CDR3 DNA: TGTGCCAGCAGTTATGGGCAGGGAAGGCGGAACACTGAAGCTTTCTTT. It is translated as CASSYGQGRRNTEAFF. V is TRBV6-6 and J is TRBJ1-1; possible D gene TRBD1, 5 bases. Germline assignment: CDR1 MNHNY and CDR2 SVGAGI (reference sequence). The CDR3 extends over 16 amino acids. Trimming removed 3 bases at V and 1 base at J, with 15 bases between.